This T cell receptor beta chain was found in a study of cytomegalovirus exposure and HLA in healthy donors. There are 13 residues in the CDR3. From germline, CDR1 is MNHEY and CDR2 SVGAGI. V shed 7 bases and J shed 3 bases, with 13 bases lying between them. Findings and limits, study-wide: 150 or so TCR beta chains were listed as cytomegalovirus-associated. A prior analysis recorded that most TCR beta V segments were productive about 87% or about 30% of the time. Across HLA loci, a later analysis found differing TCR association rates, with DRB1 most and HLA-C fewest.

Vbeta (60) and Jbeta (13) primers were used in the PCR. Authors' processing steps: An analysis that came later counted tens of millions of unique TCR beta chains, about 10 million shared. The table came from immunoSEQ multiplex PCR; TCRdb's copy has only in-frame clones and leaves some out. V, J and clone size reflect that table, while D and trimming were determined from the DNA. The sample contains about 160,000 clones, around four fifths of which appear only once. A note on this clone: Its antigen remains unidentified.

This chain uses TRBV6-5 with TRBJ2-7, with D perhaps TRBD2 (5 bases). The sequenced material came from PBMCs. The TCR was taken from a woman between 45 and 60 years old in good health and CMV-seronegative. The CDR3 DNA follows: TGTGCCAGCATTCCGGCGGGTGGCTACGAGCAGTACTTC. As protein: CASIPAGGYEQYF.